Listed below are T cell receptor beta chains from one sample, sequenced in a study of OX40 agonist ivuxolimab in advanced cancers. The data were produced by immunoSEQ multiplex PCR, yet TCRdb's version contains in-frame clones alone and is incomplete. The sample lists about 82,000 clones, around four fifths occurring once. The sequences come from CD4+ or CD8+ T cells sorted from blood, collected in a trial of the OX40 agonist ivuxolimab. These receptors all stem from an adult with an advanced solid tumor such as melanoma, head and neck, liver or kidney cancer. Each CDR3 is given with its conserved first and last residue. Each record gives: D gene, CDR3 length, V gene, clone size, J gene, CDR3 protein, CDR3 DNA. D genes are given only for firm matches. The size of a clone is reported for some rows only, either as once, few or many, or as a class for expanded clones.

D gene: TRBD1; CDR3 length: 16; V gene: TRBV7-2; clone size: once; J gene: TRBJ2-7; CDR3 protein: CASSFFSGTGLYEQYF; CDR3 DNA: TGTGCCAGCAGCTTCTTCTCCGGGACAGGGTTATACGAGCAGTACTTC
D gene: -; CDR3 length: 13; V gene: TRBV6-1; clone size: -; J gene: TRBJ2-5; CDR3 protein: CASSGILKETQYF; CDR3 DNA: TGTGCCAGCAGCGGTATCCTTAAAGAGACCCAGTACTTC
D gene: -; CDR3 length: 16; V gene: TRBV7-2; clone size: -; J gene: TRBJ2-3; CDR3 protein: CASTSSRGASTDTQYF; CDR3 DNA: TGTGCCAGCACCAGTAGTCGGGGGGCGTCCACAGATACGCAGTATTTT
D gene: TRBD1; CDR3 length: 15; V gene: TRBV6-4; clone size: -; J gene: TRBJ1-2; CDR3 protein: CASSLGQGAPYGYTF; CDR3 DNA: TGTGCCAGCAGTCTAGGACAGGGGGCACCTTATGGCTACACCTTC
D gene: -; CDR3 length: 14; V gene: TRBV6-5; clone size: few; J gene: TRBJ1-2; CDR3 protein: CASRPGMEPYGYTF; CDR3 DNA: TGTGCCAGCAGACCCGGGATGGAGCCTTACGGCTACACCTTC
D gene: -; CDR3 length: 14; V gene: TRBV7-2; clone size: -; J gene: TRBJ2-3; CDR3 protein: CASSRHSGENTQYF; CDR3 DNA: TGTGCCAGCAGCCGGCACTCCGGGGAAAATACGCAGTATTTT
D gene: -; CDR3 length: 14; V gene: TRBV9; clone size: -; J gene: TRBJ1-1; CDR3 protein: CASSVAPSNTEAFF; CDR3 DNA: TGTGCCAGCAGCGTAGCCCCTTCCAACACTGAAGCTTTCTTT
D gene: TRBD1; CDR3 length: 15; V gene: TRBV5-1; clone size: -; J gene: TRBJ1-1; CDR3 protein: CASSLVGQGSTEAFF; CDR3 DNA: TGCGCCAGCAGCTTGGTGGGACAGGGTAGCACTGAAGCTTTCTTT
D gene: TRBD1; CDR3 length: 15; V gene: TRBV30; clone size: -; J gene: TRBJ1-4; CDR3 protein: CAWSWRQGQNEKLFF; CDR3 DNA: TGTGCCTGGAGTTGGCGACAGGGGCAGAATGAAAAACTGTTTTTT
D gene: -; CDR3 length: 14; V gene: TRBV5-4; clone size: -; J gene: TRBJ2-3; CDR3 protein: CASSLRDEADTQYF; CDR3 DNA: TGTGCCAGCAGCCTCCGGGACGAAGCAGATACGCAGTATTTT
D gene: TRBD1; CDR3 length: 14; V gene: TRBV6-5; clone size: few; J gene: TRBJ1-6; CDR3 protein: CASSTSGQGLTLHF; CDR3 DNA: TGTGCCAGCAGTACCTCGGGACAGGGTCTTACCCTCCACTTT
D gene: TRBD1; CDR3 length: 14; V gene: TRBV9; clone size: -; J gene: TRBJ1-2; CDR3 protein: CASSAGQGVGGYTF; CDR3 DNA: TGTGCCAGCAGCGCCGGACAGGGGGTAGGTGGCTACACCTTC
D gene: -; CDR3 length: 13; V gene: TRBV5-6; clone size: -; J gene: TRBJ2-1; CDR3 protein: CASSRSGTQVPFF; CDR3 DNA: TGTGCCAGCAGCAGATCCGGGACACAGGTTCCGTTCTTC